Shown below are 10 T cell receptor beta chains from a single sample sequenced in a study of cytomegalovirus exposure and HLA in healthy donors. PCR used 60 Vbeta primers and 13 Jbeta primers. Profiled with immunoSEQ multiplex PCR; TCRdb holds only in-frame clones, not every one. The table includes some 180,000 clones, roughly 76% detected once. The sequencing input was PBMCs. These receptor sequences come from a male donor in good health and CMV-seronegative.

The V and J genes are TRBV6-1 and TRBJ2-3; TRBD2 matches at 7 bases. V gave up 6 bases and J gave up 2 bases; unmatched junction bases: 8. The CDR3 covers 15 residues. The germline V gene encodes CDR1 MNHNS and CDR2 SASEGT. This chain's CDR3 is CASRGIAGTTDTQYF. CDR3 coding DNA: TGTGCCAGCAGAGGAATAGCGGGTACCACAGATACGCAGTATTTT.

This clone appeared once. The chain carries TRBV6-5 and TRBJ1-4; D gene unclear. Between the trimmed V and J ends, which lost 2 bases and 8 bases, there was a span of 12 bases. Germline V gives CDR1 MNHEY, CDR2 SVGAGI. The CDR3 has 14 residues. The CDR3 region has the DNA TGTGCCAGCAGTTACCGACCTTCGGGGGAAAAACTGTTTTTT. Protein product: CASSYRPSGEKLFF.

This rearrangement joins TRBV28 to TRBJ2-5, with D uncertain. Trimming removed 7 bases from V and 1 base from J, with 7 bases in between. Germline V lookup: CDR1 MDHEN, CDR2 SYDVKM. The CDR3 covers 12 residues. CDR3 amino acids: CASTDCQETQYF. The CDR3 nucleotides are TGTGCCAGCACAGATTGCCAAGAGACCCAGTACTTC.

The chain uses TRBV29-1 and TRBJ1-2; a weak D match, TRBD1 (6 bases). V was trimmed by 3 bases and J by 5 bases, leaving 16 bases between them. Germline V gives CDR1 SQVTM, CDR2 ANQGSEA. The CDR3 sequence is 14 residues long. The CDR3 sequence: CSVDVYGQQYGYTF. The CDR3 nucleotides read TGCAGCGTTGATGTATACGGACAGCAGTATGGCTACACCTTC.

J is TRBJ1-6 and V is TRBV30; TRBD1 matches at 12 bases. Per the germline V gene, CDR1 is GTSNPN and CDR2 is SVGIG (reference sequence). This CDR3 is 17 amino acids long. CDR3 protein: CASRDRGRRAYNSPLHF. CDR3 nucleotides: TGTGCTAGTCGGGACAGGGGGCGCCGGGCCTATAATTCACCCCTCCACTTT.

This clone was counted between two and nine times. This CDR3 reads CASSPNRDRDYYGYTF. Here the CDR3 DNA reads TGTGCCAGCAGCCCCAATAGGGACAGAGACTACTATGGCTACACCTTC. The rearrangement links TRBV7-9 to TRBJ1-2, with TRBD1 identical over 7 bases. This CDR3 comprises 16 residues. Per the germline V gene, CDR1 is SEHNR and CDR2 is FQNEAQ (reference sequence). With V trimmed by 5 bases and J by 3 bases, 12 bases remained unmatched.

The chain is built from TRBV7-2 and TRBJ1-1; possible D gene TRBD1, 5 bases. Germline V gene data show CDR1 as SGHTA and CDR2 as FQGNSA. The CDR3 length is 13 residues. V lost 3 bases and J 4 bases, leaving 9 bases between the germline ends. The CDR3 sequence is CASSLGGSTEAFF. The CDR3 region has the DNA TGTGCCAGCAGCTTGGGGGGTAGCACTGAAGCTTTCTTT.

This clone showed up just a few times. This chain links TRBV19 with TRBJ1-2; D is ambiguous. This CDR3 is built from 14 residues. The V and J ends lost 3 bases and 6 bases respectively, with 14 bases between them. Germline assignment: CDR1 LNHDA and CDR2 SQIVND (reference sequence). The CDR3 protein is CASSMPGGIHGYTF. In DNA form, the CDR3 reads TGTGCCAGTAGTATGCCCGGAGGAATTCATGGCTACACCTTC.

The CDR3 sequence is CATTSGQGSYEQYF. In nucleotides, the CDR3 is TGCGCCACGACCTCGGGACAGGGATCCTACGAGCAGTACTTC. The chain is built from TRBV10-1 and TRBJ2-7; TRBD1 agrees at 9 bases. CDR1 and CDR2 from the germline V gene are WNHNN and SYGVQD (reference sequence). CDR3 length equals 14 residues. With V trimmed by 10 bases and J by 1 base, 8 bases remained unmatched.

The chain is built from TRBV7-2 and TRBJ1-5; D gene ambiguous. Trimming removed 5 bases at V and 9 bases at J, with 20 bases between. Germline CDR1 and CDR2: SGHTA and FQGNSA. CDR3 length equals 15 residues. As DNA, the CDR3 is TGTGCCAGCAGCCCCCCGGGTCCGGGATCGGTGCCCCAGCATTTT. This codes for CASSPPGPGSVPQHF.